The TCR beta chain described here comes from a study of T-cell reconstitution after alpha-beta-depleted transplantation in children. This clonotype has more than one count but fewer than ten. The antigen remains undetermined. It was with unique molecular identifiers that the TCRbeta library was prepared. Each CDR3 protein gets one entry after TCRdb re-called the PCR reads with MiXCR. The sample consists of 580,000 or so distinct CDR3 sequences, about 23% of them appearing once. Study-wide points: Reportedly, only several hundred clones from non-depleted graft cells drove alpha-beta T-cell counts at about two months. In some patients, recipient T cells and intrathymic progenitors surviving conditioning explained high day-60 diversity.

The J segment lost 3 bases and the V segment lost 5 bases, leaving 6 bases of the junction unmatched. Germline V gene lookup returns CDR1 SGHTA and CDR2 FQGNSA. This CDR3 has 14 amino acids. The sequencing here drew on PBMCs, mostly from graft donor cells, taken 360 days after TCRalphabeta/CD19-depleted stem cell transplant. This TCR derives from a boy under two years old who had a stem cell transplant for acute myeloid leukemia, so the T cells may come from the graft donor. The V and J genes are TRBV7-2 and TRBJ1-2; 7 bases agree with TRBD1. Here the CDR3 DNA reads TGTGCCAGCAGCCTGACAGGGAGGTACTATGGCTACACCTTC. Translated: CASSLTGRYYGYTF. Complete variable domain (other parts from reference TRBV7-2 and TRBJ1-2): GAGVSQSPSNKVTEKGKDVELRCDPISGHTALYWYRQSLGQGLEFLIYFQGNSAPDKSGLPSDRFSAERTGGSVSTLTIQRTQQEDSAVYLCASSLTGRYYGYTFGSGTRLTVV.